Following are 20 T cell receptor beta chains from one sample sequenced in a study of blood T cell repertoires in COVID-19. Some clones are missing from TCRdb's copy, which holds only in-frame ones; the method was immunoSEQ multiplex PCR. The top ten clones hold 10% of a sample with roughly 160,000 clones, about 87% of them seen once. The sample consisted of peripheral blood. The receptors originated from a woman aged 70-85 years with COVID-19, enrolled during active disease.

The chain recombines TRBV5-1 with TRBJ1-2; tentative D call: TRBD1 (6 bases). This CDR3 contains 14 residues. With 0 bases removed from V and 2 bases from J, the gap between germline ends came to 8 bases. Germline assignment: CDR1 SGHRS and CDR2 YFSETQ. CDR3 nucleotide sequence: TGCGCCAGCAGCTTGGCCGGGACAAACTATGGCTACACCTTC. This codes for CASSLAGTNYGYTF.

The chain recombines TRBV24-1 with TRBJ2-2; TRBD2 aligns across 7 bases. In germline, CDR1 is KGHDR, CDR2 SFDVKD. The trim removed 0 bases at V and 0 bases at J, leaving 6 bases unmatched. The CDR3 contains 18 residues. The CDR3 DNA follows: TGTGCCACCAGTGATTTGACCCGGGACTACTCGAACACCGGGGAGCTGTTTTTT. It codes for CATSDLTRDYSNTGELFF.

This chain joins TRBV5-1 and TRBJ2-7, with TRBD1 matching over 7 bases. V shed 6 bases, J shed 3 bases, and the junction held 12 bases outside the gene matches. CDR1 SGHRS and CDR2 YFSETQ come from the germline V gene. The length of the CDR3 is 15 residues. The CDR3 nucleotides are TGCGCCAGCAAATCGACGACAGGGAATTTCTACGAGCAGTACTTC. Its protein product is CASKSTTGNFYEQYF.

Only one count was recorded for this clone. The chain links TRBV5-4 to TRBJ1-4, with a weak D call TRBD1 (6 bases). Trimming left V 0 bases short and J 7 bases short, with 16 bases between. In germline, CDR1 is SGHNT, CDR2 YYREEE (reference sequence). The CDR3 covers 16 residues. The chain's CDR3 is CASSLAQGQRGEKLFF. The CDR3 DNA follows: TGTGCCAGCAGCTTGGCGCAGGGGCAGAGGGGTGAAAAACTGTTTTTT.

The rearrangement joins TRBV5-4 to TRBJ1-2; D not resolved. Looked up from germline, CDR1 is SGHNT and CDR2 is YYREEE (reference sequence). The CDR3 sequence is 12 residues long. Deletions cut 0 bases from V and 7 bases from J, with 7 bases between. The CDR3 DNA follows: TGTGCCAGCAGCTTGGTGTCAGGTGGCTACACCTTC. Its translation is CASSLVSGGYTF. Variable domain in full (rest from reference TRBV5-4 and TRBJ1-2): ETGVTQSPTHLIKTRGQQVTLRCSSQSGHNTVSWYQQALGQGPQFIFQYYREEENGRGNFPPRFSGLQFPNYSSELNVNALELDDSALYLCASSLVSGGYTFGSGTRLTVV.

This clone was seen more than once but under ten times. The chain recombines TRBV18 with TRBJ1-1; D not resolved. Germline V gene data show CDR1 as KGHSH and CDR2 as LQKENI. The V gene lost 3 bases and the J gene lost 0 bases, with 11 bases spanning the gap. This CDR3 has 15 amino acids. CDR3 sequence (DNA): TGTGCCAGCTCACCGATGCGGGCCATGAACACTGAAGCTTTCTTT. Its protein product is CASSPMRAMNTEAFF.

Details on this clone: Other DNA sequences of this sample code for an identical CDR3. The J gene is TRBJ1-6, the V gene TRBV5-1; 8 bases are shared with TRBD1. Looked up from germline, CDR1 is SGHRS and CDR2 is YFSETQ. The CDR3 spans 14 residues. The J segment lost 7 bases and the V segment lost 2 bases, leaving 2 bases of the junction unmatched. The CDR3 DNA follows: TGCGCCAGCAGCTTAGGACAGGGAAATTCACCCCTCCACTTT. The encoded protein is CASSLGQGNSPLHF.

The chain recombines TRBV18 with TRBJ1-5; D is ambiguous. CDR3 length equals 17 residues. Germline CDR1 KGHSH, CDR2 LQKENI. Trimming removed 2 bases from V and 4 bases from J, with 18 bases in between. CDR3 DNA: TGTGCCAGCTCACCATCCGGAGTCGGAGGAGGTAATCAGCCCCAGCATTTT. It specifies CASSPSGVGGGNQPQHF.

The V call is TRBV10-3, the J call TRBJ2-1; weak D call: TRBD1 (5 bases). Germline CDR1 ENHRY, CDR2 SYGVKD. Trimming removed 9 bases from V and 0 bases from J, with 12 bases in between. There are 14 residues in the CDR3. CDR3 sequence reads: CAIMTESSYNEQFF. CDR3 nucleotide sequence: TGTGCCATAATGACAGAGAGCTCCTACAATGAGCAGTTCTTC.

The chain uses TRBV30 and TRBJ2-1; 7 bases are shared with TRBD1. Losses at the gene ends were 4 bases for V and 3 bases for J; bases not matched to a gene: 9. Germline CDR1 and CDR2: GTSNPN and SVGIG (reference sequence). The CDR3 runs 15 residues. CDR3 amino acids: CAWTLGGPSYNEQFF. The CDR3 DNA reads as TGTGCCTGGACCCTAGGGGGCCCAAGCTACAATGAGCAGTTCTTC.

The V and J genes are TRBV5-1 and TRBJ1-6, with D perhaps TRBD1 (6 bases). CDR3 size: 17 residues. The V end was cut by 0 bases, the J end by 7 bases, with 17 bases between. The V gene's germline CDR1 is SGHRS and CDR2 YFSETQ. Here the CDR3 reads CASSLEGGGGVNSPLHF. The CDR3 bases are TGCGCCAGCAGCTTGGAAGGTGGGGGGGGCGTCAATTCACCCCTCCACTTT. Full variable domain (rest looked up from reference TRBV5-1 and TRBJ1-6): KAGVTQTPRYLIKTRGQQVTLSCSPISGHRSVSWYQQTPGQGLQFLFEYFSETQRNKGNFPGRFSGRQFSNSRSEMNVSTLELGDSALYLCASSLEGGGGVNSPLHFGNGTRLTVT.

This clone was counted between two and nine times. This chain uses TRBV30 with TRBJ1-3, with D unclear. V dropped 4 bases and J dropped 4 bases, with 5 bases sitting between them. The CDR3 has 11 residues. Germline CDR1 GTSNPN, CDR2 SVGIG (reference sequence). The DNA of the CDR3 is TGTGCCTGGAACTCGGGAAACACCATATATTTT. It is translated as CAWNSGNTIYF.

This chain uses TRBV7-9 with TRBJ1-1; D is perhaps TRBD1 (5 bases). Trimming took 1 base from V and 5 from J, leaving 11 bases between them. CDR3 length: 14 amino acids. Germline loops: CDR1 SEHNR, CDR2 FQNEAQ (reference sequence). The CDR3 reads CASSLDQGETEAFF. In nucleotides, the CDR3 is TGTGCCAGCAGCTTAGATCAGGGTGAGACTGAAGCTTTCTTT.

The chain joins TRBV24-1 to TRBJ1-2; 7 bases are a match to TRBD1. Trimming took 1 base from V and 8 from J; bases not matched to a gene: 9. The CDR3 has 15 amino acids. Germline values: CDR1 KGHDR, CDR2 SFDVKD. The CDR3 coding sequence is TGTGCCACCAGTGATTTATCCAGGGGGGTAGAGGGCTACACCTTC. Protein: CATSDLSRGVEGYTF.

The table lists this clone with a count of one. The rearrangement links TRBV10-3 to TRBJ2-7, with 11 positions matching TRBD2. CDR1 is ENHRY, CDR2 SYGVKD, per germline. This CDR3 has 15 residues. V was clipped by 6 bases and J by 4 bases; unmatched bases: 8. The CDR3 region has the DNA TGTGCCATCAGAGCAACTAGCGGGGGTAGGTACGAGCAGTACTTC. Its translation: CAIRATSGGRYEQYF.

The chain links TRBV3-1 (or the pseudogene TRBV3-2) to TRBJ2-7; D is possibly TRBD1 (5 bases). V lost 4 bases and J 3 bases, leaving 13 bases between the germline ends. CDR1 and CDR2 (germline): LGHDT, YNNKEL (reference sequence). CDR3 size: 14 residues. CDR3 residues: CASSLYARDYEQYF. CDR3 coding DNA: TGTGCCAGCAGCCTTTATGCCAGGGACTACGAGCAGTACTTC.

This chain uses TRBV5-1 with TRBJ1-1; D may be TRBD1 (6 bases). Germline assignment: CDR1 SGHRS and CDR2 YFSETQ. The germline V and J ends were trimmed by 1 base and 6 bases, with 19 bases remaining between them. The CDR3 has 16 residues. The CDR3 loop reads CASSLSRGRSGAEAFF. The CDR3 DNA reads TGCGCCAGCAGCTTGTCCAGGGGCCGCTCAGGCGCTGAAGCTTTCTTT.

This rearrangement joins TRBV28 to TRBJ1-5, with a tentative D call TRBD1 (6 bases). The CDR3 consists of 15 residues. The V gene lost 1 base and the J gene lost 6 bases, with 13 bases spanning the gap. Looked up from germline, CDR1 is MDHEN and CDR2 is SYDVKM. CDR3 coding DNA: TGTGCCAGCAGTTTATTTCGGGACATACCTCAGCCCCAGCATTTT. As protein: CASSLFRDIPQPQHF.

This chain joins TRBV5-1 and TRBJ2-7; 11 bases fit TRBD2. The CDR3 contains 14 residues. Germline-derived CDR1 and CDR2 are SGHRS and YFSETQ. J lost 7 bases, V lost 2 bases, and 5 bases had no gene match. CDR3 residues: CASSFSGGEEEQYF. Here the CDR3 DNA reads TGCGCCAGCAGCTTTAGCGGGGGGGAGGAAGAGCAGTACTTC.

The chain uses TRBV5-6 and TRBJ1-6, with TRBD1 as a possible D gene (6 bases). V was trimmed by 2 bases and J by 7 bases, leaving 13 bases between them. The CDR3 has 15 amino acids. The germline CDR1 and CDR2 sequences are SGHDT and YYEEEE. This chain's CDR3 is CASSFTGLGNSPLHF. The CDR3 nucleotides read TGTGCCAGCAGCTTTACAGGGCTGGGAAATTCACCCCTCCACTTT.